The 12 T cell receptor beta chains below all came from one sample that was sequenced in a study of blood T cell repertoires in COVID-19 (dated by TCRdb to about 2020). The library was obtained by the immunoSEQ multiplex PCR assay. TCRdb re-hosts the immuneACCESS table, in-frame sequences only. Its copies lack some clones; in the studies checked, an unresolved V gene accounts for under half of them, and the cause for the rest is not known. For this sample the table gives 200,000 to 250,000 clones, of which 88% were detected only once. In total, the top ten clones hold 2.5% to 3% of the sample. The sequenced sample consisted of PBMCs or T cells enriched from blood (not recorded which). Source of these receptors: a woman aged 25 to 45 who had recovered from COVID-19.

V and J are TRBV7-2 and TRBJ1-3, with D possibly being TRBD1 (5 bases). This CDR3 is built from 16 residues. Trimming left V 3 bases short and J 0 bases short, with 12 bases between. Germline V gene sequence: CDR1 SGHTA, CDR2 FQGNSA. Here the CDR3 DNA reads TGTGCCAGCAGCTTTTCTATCAGGGCCTCTGGAAACACCATATATTTT. Translating it yields CASSFSIRASGNTIYF. Filled out from reference TRBV7-2 and TRBJ1-3, the complete variable domain reads GAGVSQSPSNKVTEKGKDVELRCDPISGHTALYWYRQSLGQGLEFLIYFQGNSAPDKSGLPSDRFSAERTGGSVSTLTIQRTQQEDSAVYLCASSFSIRASGNTIYFGEGSWLTVV.

The DNA for the CDR3 is TGTGCCAGTAGTCCAGGCACTAGAGGGGAGACCCAGTACTTC. Amino acid sequence: CASSPGTRGETQYF. This chain joins TRBV19 and TRBJ2-5, with D maybe TRBD2 (5 bases). V was shortened by 5 bases and J by 5 bases, with 15 bases between the two germline ends. Germline CDR1 and CDR2: LNHDA and SQIVND (reference sequence). The CDR3 spans 14 residues.

This chain connects TRBV29-1 to TRBJ1-1; possible D gene TRBD1, 5 bases. Looked up from germline, CDR1 is SQVTM and CDR2 is ANQGSEA. CDR3 length equals 13 residues. The V and J ends lost 7 bases and 2 bases respectively, with 14 bases between them. For the CDR3, the DNA is TGCAGCGGTTCTGTGGGGCTAAACACTGAAGCTTTCTTT. Translation gives CSGSVGLNTEAFF.

The V gene is TRBV28, the J gene TRBJ1-4; D uncertain. V lost 1 base and J 4 bases, leaving 7 bases between the germline ends. This CDR3 region has 14 residues. Germline V gene lookup returns CDR1 MDHEN and CDR2 SYDVKM. The CDR3 here is CASSLSGNNEKLFF. Here the CDR3 DNA reads TGTGCCAGCAGTTTATCGGGAAATAATGAAAAACTGTTTTTT.

A word on this clone: At one end the junction does not follow the germline gene, possibly because of a read error. This chain joins TRBV7-7 and TRBJ2-1; D might be TRBD2 (5 bases). The germline gives CDR1 SSHAT, CDR2 FNYEAQ (reference sequence). The CDR3 has 15 residues. DNA of the CDR3: TGTGCTAGCAGTTCGGACTCGAGCTCCTACAATGAGCAGTTCTTC. It translates to CASSSDSSSYNEQFF.

The rearrangement links TRBV27 to TRBJ1-1; a weak D match, TRBD1 (6 bases). Trimming removed 5 bases at V and 6 bases at J, with 16 bases between. In germline, CDR1 is MNHEY, CDR2 SMNVEV (reference sequence). The CDR3 contains 14 residues. The CDR3: CASSAQGLFSEAFF. CDR3 nucleotides: TGTGCCAGCAGTGCACAGGGCTTGTTCTCTGAAGCTTTCTTT.

In its sample, this clone was seen a few times. The chain is built from TRBV11-2 and TRBJ2-2, with 8 positions matching TRBD1. The CDR3 consists of 18 residues. Germline-derived CDR1 and CDR2 are SGHAT and FQNNGV. V shed 2 bases, J shed 4 bases, and the junction held 12 bases outside the gene matches. CDR3 amino acids: CASSLRGGQGVGTGELFF. The CDR3 nucleotides read TGTGCCAGCAGCTTAAGGGGCGGACAGGGCGTCGGCACCGGGGAGCTGTTTTTT.

The chain carries TRBV5-1 and TRBJ2-1; maybe TRBD1 (6 bases). Trimming removed 4 bases at V and 5 bases at J, with 13 bases between. Germline V gene lookup returns CDR1 SGHRS and CDR2 YFSETQ. This CDR3 spans 14 amino acids. The CDR3 DNA sequence: TGCGCCAGCAGCCATAGTGGGACAAACAATGAGCAGTTCTTC. This codes for CASSHSGTNNEQFF.

The rearrangement links TRBV6-5 to TRBJ1-1; TRBD1 might be the D (5 bases). The CDR3 covers 13 residues. V dropped 8 bases and J dropped 1 base, with 11 bases sitting between them. The germline V gene has CDR1 MNHEY and CDR2 SVGAGI. CDR3 nucleotide sequence: TGTGCCAGCCTCCAGACAGCGAACACTGAAGCTTTCTTT. It is translated as CASLQTANTEAFF.

J is TRBJ1-5 and V is TRBV18, with 9 positions matching TRBD1. J lost 5 bases, V lost 6 bases, and 2 bases had no gene match. CDR3 length equals 13 residues. The germline gives CDR1 KGHSH, CDR2 LQKENI. The CDR3 loop reads CASSRDRDQPQHF. The CDR3 coding sequence is TGTGCCAGCTCGCGGGACAGGGATCAGCCCCAGCATTTT.

The chain couples TRBV2 to TRBJ1-2, with D unresolved. Trimming left V 2 bases short and J 8 bases short, with 21 bases between. Germline CDR1 reads SNHLY; CDR2 reads FYNNEI. The CDR3 extends over 16 amino acids. The CDR3 nucleotides are TGTGCCAGCAGTGAATATGAATGGACGGACTTTCGAGGCTACACCTTC. Residues: CASSEYEWTDFRGYTF. Full variable domain (remainder filled in from reference TRBV2 and TRBJ1-2): EPEVTQTPSHQVTQMGQEVILRCVPISNHLYFYWYRQILGQKVEFLVSFYNNEISEKSEIFDDQFSVERPDGSNFTLKIRSTKLEDSAMYFCASSEYEWTDFRGYTFGSGTRLTVV.

The chain has TRBV5-1 and TRBJ1-2, with a possible D match to TRBD1 (6 bases). V dropped 0 bases and J dropped 3 bases, with 9 bases sitting between them. Per the germline V gene, CDR1 is SGHRS and CDR2 is YFSETQ. CDR3 length: 14 residues. CDR3 sequence: CASSLDAGDYGYTF. The DNA for the CDR3 is TGCGCCAGCAGCTTGGATGCAGGGGACTATGGCTACACCTTC.